The 17 T cell receptor beta chains below come from one sample, sequenced in a study of blood T cell repertoires in COVID-19. Here immunoSEQ multiplex PCR was the method, and the copy in TCRdb shows in-frame clones only, minus some. This repertoire shows 200,000 to 250,000 clones, 85% to 90% found once; its top ten account for 3% to 3.5%. Sequencing input: PBMCs or T cells enriched from blood (not recorded which). These receptors originate from a woman aged 45-60 years in a cohort exposed to, infected with or recovered from COVID-19 (not recorded which).

The chain joins TRBV19 to TRBJ1-6, with 9 bases identical to TRBD1. Per germline, CDR1 LNHDA and CDR2 SQIVND (reference sequence). The CDR3 consists of 15 residues. With V trimmed by 7 bases and J by 6 bases, 7 bases remained unmatched. CDR3 DNA sequence: TGTGCCAGTAAAGCCGGGACAGGGCCTAATTCACCCCTCCACTTT. As protein: CASKAGTGPNSPLHF.

The gene calls are TRBV5-1 and TRBJ1-1; D may be TRBD1 (6 bases). CDR3 length equals 14 residues. Germline V gives CDR1 SGHRS, CDR2 YFSETQ. Trimming took 4 bases from V and 1 from J, leaving 11 bases between them. The CDR3 reads CASSRTETNTEAFF. The CDR3 nucleotides read TGCGCCAGCAGCCGGACAGAGACGAACACTGAAGCTTTCTTT.

This chain joins TRBV6-2 or TRBV6-3 and TRBJ2-7; 9 nucleotides line up with TRBD2. This CDR3 is 16 amino acids long. The V segment lost 2 bases and the J segment 3 bases; nucleotides outside the gene matches: 8. The germline gives CDR1 MNHEY, CDR2 SVGEGT. CDR3 DNA: TGTGCCAGCAGTTACATCGGGACTAGCTACCACTACGAGCAGTACTTC. It yields the protein CASSYIGTSYHYEQYF.

The chain links TRBV6-5 to TRBJ1-2, with no clear D. The CDR3 consists of 13 residues. CDR1 is MNHEY, CDR2 SVGAGI, per germline. Trimming left V 6 bases short and J 4 bases short, with 12 bases between. The CDR3 here is CASRRPGTYGYTF. In nucleotides, the CDR3 is TGTGCCAGCAGGCGCCCAGGTACCTATGGCTACACCTTC.

The chain combines TRBV5-5 with TRBJ2-7, with 9 bases lining up with TRBD1. The CDR3 has 14 amino acids. J gave up 3 bases and V 3 bases, and 4 bases lay outside the gene matches. CDR1 is SGHKS, CDR2 YYEKEE, per germline (reference sequence). The CDR3: CASSSGTGLYEQYF. DNA of the CDR3: TGTGCCAGCAGCTCCGGGACAGGGCTCTACGAGCAGTACTTC.

J is TRBJ2-2 and V is TRBV11-3; 9 bases map to TRBD1. Germline values: CDR1 SGHNT, CDR2 YENEEA. The CDR3 loop spans 17 amino acids. V was clipped by 0 bases and J by 7 bases; unmatched bases: 9. This chain's CDR3 is CASSLDARDRAHGELFF. The DNA for the CDR3 is TGTGCCAGCAGCTTAGATGCAAGGGACAGGGCCCACGGGGAGCTGTTTTTT.

CDR3 sequence (DNA): TGTGCCAGCAGCCAAACAGGCTCCTACAATGAGCAGTTCTTC. This translates into CASSQTGSYNEQFF. This chain joins TRBV3-1 (or the pseudogene TRBV3-2) and TRBJ2-1; weak D call: TRBD1 (5 bases). Germline CDR1 is LGHDT and CDR2 is YNNKEL (reference sequence). The CDR3 is 14 residues long. V gave up 2 bases and J gave up 0 bases, with 5 bases separating them.

The chain joins TRBV6-1 to TRBJ2-5; D is possibly TRBD1 (5 bases). CDR3 length: 15 residues. Germline values: CDR1 MNHNS, CDR2 SASEGT. The V end was cut by 1 base, the J end by 0 bases, with 9 bases between. The CDR3, as DNA: TGTGCCAGCAGTGAAGTGACAGCCTACCAAGAGACCCAGTACTTC. It is translated as CASSEVTAYQETQYF.

This clone was recorded once. V and J are TRBV27 and TRBJ2-2; weak D call: TRBD1 (5 bases). V lost 6 bases and J lost 1, with 9 bases in between. The V gene's germline CDR1 is MNHEY and CDR2 SMNVEV (reference sequence). This CDR3 contains 14 residues. DNA of the CDR3: TGTGCCAGCAGCCTAGGACAGAACACCGGGGAGCTGTTTTTT. This sequence encodes CASSLGQNTGELFF.

The chain combines TRBV10-2 with TRBJ1-6; 8 positions match TRBD1. The V gene end was trimmed by 6 bases and the J gene end by 7 bases; junction bases not matched to a gene: 5. This CDR3 comprises 14 residues. CDR1 and CDR2 (germline): WSHSY, SAAADI. The CDR3 DNA follows: TGCGCCAGCAGGGACAGGGTCGGCAATTCACCCCTCCACTTT. Amino acids: CASRDRVGNSPLHF.

The rearrangement uses TRBV5-1 and TRBJ1-3, with 7 bases lining up with TRBD1. The CDR3 spans 15 residues. V trimming: 1 base; J trimming: 4 bases; junction bases outside the gene matches: 5. CDR1 SGHRS and CDR2 YFSETQ come from the germline V gene. In DNA form, the CDR3 reads TGCGCCAGCAGCTTGACCGGGACAGAAGGAAACACCATATATTTT. Its translation is CASSLTGTEGNTIYF.

This clone was detected once. This sequence joins TRBV20-1 and TRBJ2-3; TRBD1 aligns across 8 bases. Trimming cost V 2 bases and J 10 bases; bases outside gene matches: 2. The CDR3 is made up of 11 amino acids. Germline CDR1 reads DFQATT; CDR2 reads SNEGSKA (reference sequence). The CDR3 DNA sequence: TGCAGTGCTAGAACAGGGGGGCCGCAGTATTTT. It encodes CSARTGGPQYF.

J is TRBJ2-2 and V is TRBV19, with TRBD1 matching 7 bases. CDR1 is LNHDA and CDR2 is SQIVND in the germline V gene (reference sequence). The ends lost 11 bases at V and 4 bases at J; junction bases unmatched: 10. The CDR3 is 14 amino acids. CDR3 nucleotide sequence: TGTGCCGCCGATACCGGGACAGCCACCGGGGAGCTGTTTTTT. Its protein product is CAADTGTATGELFF.

The genes are TRBV4-2 and TRBJ1-1; 9 bases match TRBD1. Germline CDR1 and CDR2: LGHNA and YNFKEQ. CDR3 length: 15 amino acids. V lost 3 bases and J lost 5; bases outside the gene matches: 7. DNA of the CDR3: TGTGCCAGCAGCCAGGAATACAGGGGGCGGACTGAAGCTTTCTTT. Encoded protein: CASSQEYRGRTEAFF.

The genes are TRBV27 and TRBJ1-1, with 8 nucleotides matching TRBD1. CDR3 size: 13 residues. Looked up from germline, CDR1 is MNHEY and CDR2 is SMNVEV (reference sequence). Trimming removed 6 bases from V and 5 bases from J; junction bases left unmatched: 5. This CDR3 is CASRPTGATEAFF. For the CDR3, the DNA is TGTGCCAGCAGACCGACAGGGGCGACTGAAGCTTTCTTT.

This rearrangement joins TRBV12-3 or TRBV12-4 to TRBJ2-2, with no clear D. V lost 1 base to trimming and J lost 6 bases, with 6 bases between them. The CDR3 covers 13 residues. The CDR3 nucleotides are TGTGCCAGCAGTTTAGGGCAGGCCGGGGAGCTGTTTTTT. Protein: CASSLGQAGELFF.

The CDR3 loop is CASSLFRGLSNQPQHF. The CDR3 DNA is TGCGCCAGCAGCTTATTCCGGGGACTTAGCAATCAGCCCCAGCATTTT. This rearrangement joins TRBV23-1 to TRBJ1-5, with D maybe TRBD1 (5 bases). TRBV23-1 is an ORF for which the function is uncertain. This CDR3 is built from 16 residues. Between the trimmed V and J ends, which lost 6 bases and 0 bases, there was a span of 15 bases.